These 24 T cell receptor beta chains share one sample of origin, sequenced in a study of metastatic and nonmetastatic thyroid tumors. Every patient was untreated before thyroid surgery. From the PCR reads, TCRdb re-called clones with MiXCR. This sample has 70,000 or so clones; more than 13% occur once, and the top ten carry more than 6.5%. Specimen: blood. Source of these receptors: a male donor with papillary thyroid cancer or a benign thyroid nodule (not recorded which). Some clones in this sample may be carry-over from other donors' samples.

This clone was seen ten or more times. The chain combines TRBV6-5 with TRBJ1-2; TRBD1 aligns across 8 bases. Unmatched junction bases numbered 2, after V lost 2 bases and J lost 3 bases. Germline V gene sequence: CDR1 MNHEY, CDR2 SVGAGI. CDR3 length: 14 amino acids. CDR3 nucleotides: TGTGCCAGCAGTTACCACAGGGGGGACTATGGCTACACCTTC. Protein sequence: CASSYHRGDYGYTF.

This clone has a single count. A clone one base away is much larger, so this may be a read error. Other DNA sequences in this sample translate to the same CDR3. The chain recombines TRBV7-9 with TRBJ1-1; no firm D call. The CDR3 extends over 15 amino acids. The germline gives CDR1 SEHNR, CDR2 FQNEAQ (reference sequence). V was pared by 9 bases and J by 1 base, with 18 bases between. This CDR3 reads CASSPRPDQNTEAFF. For the CDR3, the DNA is TGTGCCAGTAGCCCTCGTCCCGATCAGAACACTGAAGCTTTCTTT.

The chain has TRBV20-1 and TRBJ2-6; 7 bases fit TRBD1. This CDR3 comprises 14 residues. Trimming cost V 5 bases and J 1 base; bases outside gene matches: 2. Germline CDR1 reads DFQATT; CDR2 reads SNEGSKA (reference sequence). Here the CDR3 reads CSALQGSGANVLTF. CDR3 in DNA: TGCAGTGCTTTACAGGGGTCTGGGGCCAACGTCCTGACTTTC.

This clone was picked up many times. The gene calls are TRBV5-1 and TRBJ2-3; D uncertain. Germline CDR1 and CDR2: SGHRS and YFSETQ. This CDR3 is built from 13 residues. The germline V and J ends were trimmed by 5 bases and 2 bases, with 9 bases remaining between them. The CDR3, as DNA: TGCGCCAGCAGGAAGGAGTACACAGATACGCAGTATTTT. This gives the protein CASRKEYTDTQYF.

This clone was detected many times. This chain connects TRBV19 to TRBJ2-7, with 7 bases fitting TRBD1. The length of the CDR3 is 14 residues. The V gene end was trimmed by 5 bases and the J gene end by 1 base; junction bases not matched to a gene: 5. Germline CDR1 and CDR2: LNHDA and SQIVND (reference sequence). The CDR3 DNA reads TGTGCCAGTAGTTTTCGGACAGGATCCTACGAGCAGTACTTC. This gives the protein CASSFRTGSYEQYF.

At least ten counts were recorded for this clone. The genes are TRBV7-9 and TRBJ2-2; no clear D gene. CDR3 length: 14 amino acids. The germline V gene encodes CDR1 SEHNR and CDR2 FQNEAQ (reference sequence). Trimming removed 4 bases from V and 13 bases from J, with 19 bases in between. The CDR3 region has the DNA TGTGCCAGCAGCTCCCCGTCTCTGTCCGTTGGGCTGTTTTTT. Translated, it gives CASSSPSLSVGLFF.

This clone was detected a few times. V gene TRBV28 combines with J gene TRBJ1-2; TRBD1 might be the D (5 bases). The CDR3 has 14 amino acids. V dropped 7 bases and J dropped 3 bases, with 15 bases sitting between them. From germline, CDR1 is MDHEN and CDR2 SYDVKM. This CDR3 reads CASIPGCAYYGYTF. In DNA form, the CDR3 reads TGTGCCAGCATTCCAGGGTGCGCGTACTATGGCTACACCTTC.

A few counts support this clone. A much larger clone sits a single nucleotide away, making a read error possible. The gene calls are TRBV15 and TRBJ2-3; maybe TRBD2 (6 bases). V was shortened by 7 bases and J by 4 bases, with 9 bases between the two germline ends. This CDR3 has 12 amino acids. The V gene's germline CDR1 is LNHNV and CDR2 YYDKDF (reference sequence). CDR3 DNA: TGTGCCACCAAGGAGGGGTCAGATACGCAGTATTTT. It is translated as CATKEGSDTQYF.

With regard to this clone: One base away lies a much larger clone, so this may be a sequencing read error. The chain couples TRBV20-1 to TRBJ2-3; possibly TRBD2 for D (6 bases). With 2 bases removed from V and 4 bases from J, the gap between germline ends came to 25 bases. The germline V gene encodes CDR1 DFQATT and CDR2 SNEGSKA (reference sequence). The CDR3 contains 18 residues. Here the CDR3 reads CSARLIGTGAFRADTQYF. The CDR3 DNA reads as TGCAGTGCTAGACTCATCGGGACTGGGGCCTTTAGGGCAGATACGCAGTATTTT.

Comments on this clone: An end of the junction does not agree with germline; a read error may underlie this. The CDR3 DNA follows: TGTGCCAGAAGTGACTCGGCAAAGAGGTTTGCGGGCTACACCTTC. Translated, it gives CARSDSAKRFAGYTF. The gene calls are TRBV6-4 and TRBJ1-2; D is ambiguous. This CDR3 is 15 amino acids long. CDR1 and CDR2 from the germline V gene are MRHNA and SNTAGT.

In its sample, this clone was seen a few times. This chain connects TRBV5-1 to TRBJ2-1; the match to TRBD2 covers 7 bases. V gave up 0 bases and J gave up 2 bases; unmatched junction bases: 23. From germline, CDR1 is SGHRS and CDR2 YFSETQ. This CDR3 region has 22 residues. CDR3: CASSLAHYNLSRAGETYNEQFF. The CDR3 DNA sequence: TGCGCCAGCAGCTTGGCCCACTACAATTTGTCAAGGGCGGGAGAGACCTACAATGAGCAGTTCTTC.

This clone showed up many times. CDR3 nucleotides: TGCAGTGGATCAGTGAGCTACGACTATGGCTACACCTTC. Translated: CSGSVSYDYGYTF. V and J are TRBV20-1 and TRBJ1-2; D unresolved. Germline CDR1 is DFQATT and CDR2 is SNEGSKA (reference sequence). The CDR3 totals 13 residues. Trimming removed 7 bases from V and 3 bases from J, with 15 bases in between.

There are a few counts of this clone. This may come from a read error, since a much larger clone is one base off. The genes are TRBV28 and TRBJ2-5; 12 nucleotides align to TRBD1. The CDR3 covers 17 residues. Germline V CDR1 and CDR2: MDHEN, SYDVKM. V shed 7 bases and J 4 bases; nucleotides not matched to a gene: 13. The CDR3: CASIRDRGRVCRETQYF. In DNA, the CDR3 is TGTGCCAGCATCCGGGACAGGGGGCGTGTTTGTCGAGAGACCCAGTACTTC.

The table lists this clone with a count of one. It may be a read error: a sequence one base away is much more abundant. The chain combines TRBV20-1 with TRBJ2-1; TRBD1 matches at 9 bases. The V and J ends lost 3 bases and 5 bases, in that order; junction bases with no gene match: 14. Per germline, CDR1 DFQATT and CDR2 SNEGSKA (reference sequence). CDR3 length equals 17 residues. The CDR3 loop reads CSASVQGALTTDNEQFF. CDR3 sequence (DNA): TGCAGTGCTAGTGTACAGGGGGCCCTAACGACCGACAATGAGCAGTTCTTC.

This clone was detected ten times or more. The rearrangement uses TRBV19 and TRBJ2-1, with D perhaps matching TRBD1 (5 bases). Trimming left V 4 bases short and J 9 bases short, with 10 bases between. The germline V gene has CDR1 LNHDA and CDR2 SQIVND (reference sequence). The CDR3 is 12 amino acids. CDR3 amino acids: CASSRGPAEQFF. In DNA form, the CDR3 reads TGTGCCAGTAGTAGGGGCCCGGCTGAGCAGTTCTTC.

In its sample, this clone was seen many times. This chain uses TRBV5-5 with TRBJ1-6; possible D gene TRBD1, 6 bases. V was shortened by 2 bases and J by 7 bases, with 10 bases between the two germline ends. CDR1 and CDR2 from the germline V gene are SGHKS and YYEKEE (reference sequence). CDR3 size: 14 residues. For the CDR3, the DNA is TGTGCCAGCAGCTTCGGGGGGCAAAATTCACCCCTCCACTTT. This codes for CASSFGGQNSPLHF.

This clone was observed at least ten times. The rearrangement joins TRBV5-1 to TRBJ2-7, with D possibly matching TRBD2 (6 bases). Germline V gives CDR1 SGHRS, CDR2 YFSETQ. Between the trimmed V and J ends, which lost 2 bases and 0 bases, there was a span of 12 bases. The CDR3 contains 15 residues. The CDR3 loop reads CASSLLADDSYEQYF. CDR3 DNA sequence: TGCGCCAGCAGCTTACTAGCTGACGACTCCTACGAGCAGTACTTC. The full variable domain, with the rest looked up from reference TRBV5-1 and TRBJ2-7, is KAGVTQTPRYLIKTRGQQVTLSCSPISGHRSVSWYQQTPGQGLQFLFEYFSETQRNKGNFPGRFSGRQFSNSRSEMNVSTLELGDSALYLCASSLLADDSYEQYFGPGTRLTVT.

This clone was detected ten times or more. This chain connects TRBV2 to TRBJ2-1; D is undetermined. Germline CDR1 reads SNHLY; CDR2 reads FYNNEI. This CDR3 spans 15 amino acids. V was cut by 5 bases and J by 6 bases, with 17 bases left in between. This CDR3 reads CASSTNEIVSNEQFF. The CDR3 DNA reads TGTGCCAGCAGTACGAATGAAATAGTTAGCAATGAGCAGTTCTTC.

This clone was counted ten times or more. The chain carries TRBV28 and TRBJ2-3, with D perhaps matching TRBD1 (8 bases). Per germline, CDR1 MDHEN and CDR2 SYDVKM. CDR3 length: 20 residues. V lost 3 bases to trimming and J lost 4 bases, with 29 bases between them. The CDR3 DNA reads as TGTGCCAGCAGTTTTCCTCCCAGGGGGCGACAGCGGGGACGACCAGATACGCAGTATTTT. Translated, it gives CASSFPPRGRQRGRPDTQYF.

This clone was detected ten times or more. The chain couples TRBV3-1 to TRBJ2-7, with 8 bases lining up with TRBD2. Losses at the gene ends were 4 bases for V and 4 bases for J; bases not matched to a gene: 18. There are 18 residues in the CDR3. CDR1 is LGHDT and CDR2 is YNNKEL in the germline V gene (reference sequence). CDR3 region: CASSPGLASPSNLYEQYF. The CDR3 DNA reads TGTGCCAGCAGCCCCGGACTAGCTTCCCCCTCTAATCTATACGAGCAGTACTTC.

V is TRBV7-2 and J is TRBJ1-2; no reliable D call. The V end lost 5 bases, the J end lost 11 bases, and 21 bases lay between the germline ends. The CDR3 sequence is 14 residues long. Germline V gene lookup returns CDR1 SGHTA and CDR2 FQGNSA. The CDR3 bases are TGTGCCAGCAGCCCCCCCTCCAGGAACGGTGGATACACCTTC. Protein: CASSPPSRNGGYTF.

This clone was observed many times. V usage is TRBV2 and J usage is TRBJ2-7; 10 nucleotides align to TRBD1. The V segment lost 7 bases and the J segment 4 bases; nucleotides outside the gene matches: 7. CDR1 is SNHLY and CDR2 is FYNNEI in the germline V gene. CDR3 length: 14 residues. For the CDR3, the DNA is TGTGCCAGCACAAGTGGACAGGGGGGATACGAGCAGTACTTC. Amino acids: CASTSGQGGYEQYF.

This clone was seen only a few times. The rearrangement links TRBV10-1 to TRBJ1-1, with D uncertain. CDR1 is WNHNN, CDR2 SYGVQD, per germline (reference sequence). CDR3 length: 13 amino acids. Trimming left V 3 bases short and J 5 bases short, with 10 bases between. CDR3 coding DNA: TGCGCCAGCAGTGAAACAAAGGTAACTGAAGCTTTCTTT. Its protein product is CASSETKVTEAFF.

This clone was picked up many times. A clone one base away is much larger, so this may be a read error. The chain recombines TRBV27 with TRBJ2-7; 8 bases match TRBD2. CDR1 MNHEY and CDR2 SMNVEV come from the germline V gene (reference sequence). V dropped 9 bases and J dropped 2; count of bases not matched to a gene: 9. The CDR3 is made up of 14 amino acids. DNA of the CDR3: TGTGCCAGGGAAAGACTAGCGAGCGCCTACGAGCAGTACTTC. This sequence encodes CARERLASAYEQYF.